Given below is one T cell receptor (beta chain) in context. The target antigen is unknown. PCR employed 60 Vbeta and 13 Jbeta primers. Assay: immunoSEQ multiplex PCR; the TCRdb copy retains only in-frame clones and omits some. The sample holds about 140,000 clones; 79% are singletons and the top ten take 1.1%. This entry is derived from a study of cytomegalovirus exposure and HLA in healthy donors. Overall study results and limits: A later analysis linked a missense variant in DCLRE1C to the trimming of TCR beta V and J genes.

CDR3 length: 15 amino acids. Germline loops: CDR1 SGHRS, CDR2 YFSETQ. J was trimmed by 5 bases and V by 3 bases; bases with no gene match: 9. The sequence derives from a male donor in good health and CMV-seronegative. The source material was PBMCs. The rearrangement links TRBV5-1 to TRBJ2-3; 7 nucleotides agree with TRBD2. Written as DNA, the CDR3 is TGCGCCAGCAGCTCGAGCGGGGTCGGTGTAGATACGCAGTATTTT. Translated, it gives CASSSSGVGVDTQYF. The full variable domain, completed using reference TRBV5-1 and TRBJ2-3, is KAGVTQTPRYLIKTRGQQVTLSCSPISGHRSVSWYQQTPGQGLQFLFEYFSETQRNKGNFPGRFSGRQFSNSRSEMNVSTLELGDSALYLCASSSSGVGVDTQYFGPGTRLTVL.